A selection of T cell receptor beta chains follows, all from one sample in a study of shared clonotypes between healthy human individuals. This table comes from immunoSEQ multiplex PCR, and its TCRdb copy is limited to in-frame clones, with some not included. The repertoire holds more than 2 million clones, with 85% to 95% as singletons. Input material: naive CD8+ T cells sorted from blood. The receptors were sampled from a man aged 18 to 29 in good health. Both conserved end residues are part of each CDR3. D genes are given only for firm matches. Rows give clone size only sometimes, using once, few, many, or a class for an expanded clone.

CDR3 protein: CASSPLPPPSTDTQYF; CDR3 DNA: TGTGCCAGCAGCCCCCTTCCCCCTCCTAGCACAGATACGCAGTATTTT; J gene: TRBJ2-3; CDR3 length: 16; clone size: .; D gene: .; V gene: TRBV5-6
CDR3 protein: CASSSGTGLYNEQFF; CDR3 DNA: TGCGCCAGCAGCTCCGGGACAGGGCTGTACAATGAGCAGTTCTTC; J gene: TRBJ2-1; CDR3 length: 15; clone size: .; D gene: TRBD1; V gene: TRBV5-1
CDR3 protein: CASSRYRDGSDEQYF; CDR3 DNA: TGTGCCAGCAGCCGCTACCGGGACGGCTCGGACGAGCAGTACTTC; J gene: TRBJ2-7; CDR3 length: 15; clone size: .; D gene: .; V gene: TRBV14
CDR3 protein: CASSLARDGVWPEQGFYNEQFF; CDR3 DNA: TGTGCCAGCAGCTTAGCCCGGGATGGGGTTTGGCCTGAACAGGGATTCTACAATGAGCAGTTCTTC; J gene: TRBJ2-1; CDR3 length: 22; clone size: once; D gene: .; V gene: TRBV7-2
CDR3 protein: CASSVAGTGETQYF; CDR3 DNA: TGTGCCAGCAGCGTAGCGGGTACCGGGGAGACCCAGTACTTC; J gene: TRBJ2-5; CDR3 length: 14; clone size: .; D gene: .; V gene: TRBV9
CDR3 protein: CASSHGVSGNTIYF; CDR3 DNA: TGTGCCAGCAGCCACGGGGTCTCTGGAAACACCATATATTTT; J gene: TRBJ1-3; CDR3 length: 14; clone size: .; D gene: .; V gene: TRBV11-2
CDR3 protein: CASSEVADRANYGYTF; CDR3 DNA: TGTGCCAGCAGTGAAGTCGCGGACAGGGCGAACTATGGCTACACCTTC; J gene: TRBJ1-2; CDR3 length: 16; clone size: .; D gene: TRBD1; V gene: TRBV2
CDR3 protein: CASSQDLEQVDGYTF; CDR3 DNA: TGTGCCAGCAGCCAAGATCTTGAGCAGGTGGATGGCTACACCTTC; J gene: TRBJ1-2; CDR3 length: 15; clone size: .; D gene: .; V gene: TRBV14
CDR3 protein: CASSTSYQPQHF; CDR3 DNA: TGTGCCAGCAGCACTTCCTATCAGCCCCAGCATTTT; J gene: TRBJ1-5; CDR3 length: 12; clone size: .; D gene: .; V gene: TRBV7-9
CDR3 protein: CASGLDSSYGYTF; CDR3 DNA: TGTGCTAGTGGTCTGGACAGTTCCTATGGCTACACCTTC; J gene: TRBJ1-2; CDR3 length: 13; clone size: .; D gene: .; V gene: TRBV12-5
CDR3 protein: CASSSPFQDTNYGYTF; CDR3 DNA: TGTGCCAGCAGTTCCCCCTTCCAGGATACTAACTATGGCTACACCTTC; J gene: TRBJ1-2; CDR3 length: 16; clone size: once; D gene: .; V gene: TRBV6-5
CDR3 protein: CASSFGTSWNQPQHF; CDR3 DNA: TGTGCCAGTAGTTTTGGGACAAGTTGGAATCAGCCCCAGCATTTT; J gene: TRBJ1-5; CDR3 length: 15; clone size: .; D gene: .; V gene: TRBV19
CDR3 protein: CASSLPTSGSLGEQYF; CDR3 DNA: TGTGCCAGCAGCTTGCCCACTAGTGGATCTTTGGGCGAGCAGTACTTC; J gene: TRBJ2-7; CDR3 length: 16; clone size: .; D gene: .; V gene: TRBV5-4
CDR3 protein: CASSQSDGYEQYF; CDR3 DNA: TGTGCCAGCAGTCAGAGTGATGGCTACGAGCAGTACTTC; J gene: TRBJ2-7; CDR3 length: 13; clone size: .; D gene: .; V gene: TRBV6-5
CDR3 protein: CASSPGVGVREKLFF; CDR3 DNA: TGTGCCAGCAGCCCCGGGGTGGGGGTTCGCGAAAAACTGTTTTTT; J gene: TRBJ1-4; CDR3 length: 15; clone size: .; D gene: .; V gene: TRBV5-4
CDR3 protein: CASSLGDIASSYNEQFF; CDR3 DNA: TGCGCCAGCAGCTTGGGGGACATCGCCAGCTCCTACAATGAGCAGTTCTTC; J gene: TRBJ2-1; CDR3 length: 17; clone size: .; D gene: .; V gene: TRBV5-1
CDR3 protein: CASSDIPDNEQFF; CDR3 DNA: TGTGCCAGCAGTGATATACCGGACAATGAGCAGTTCTTC; J gene: TRBJ2-1; CDR3 length: 13; clone size: .; D gene: .; V gene: TRBV6-1
CDR3 protein: CASSLAGLPPYNEQFF; CDR3 DNA: TGTGCCAGCAGCTTAGCAGGACTCCCCCCCTACAATGAGCAGTTCTTC; J gene: TRBJ2-1; CDR3 length: 16; clone size: .; D gene: .; V gene: TRBV7-8
CDR3 protein: CASSGEGNSPLHF; CDR3 DNA: TGTGCCAGCAGCGGAGAAGGGAATTCACCCCTCCACTTT; J gene: TRBJ1-6; CDR3 length: 13; clone size: .; D gene: .; V gene: TRBV9
CDR3 protein: CASSLVTNAPLHF; CDR3 DNA: TGTGCCAGCAGCTTAGTGACGAATGCACCCCTCCACTTT; J gene: TRBJ1-6; CDR3 length: 13; clone size: once; D gene: .; V gene: TRBV7-2
CDR3 protein: CASSLGLADNNEQFF; CDR3 DNA: TGTGCCAGCAGCTTAGGACTAGCGGACAACAATGAGCAGTTCTTC; J gene: TRBJ2-1; CDR3 length: 15; clone size: .; D gene: TRBD2; V gene: TRBV13
CDR3 protein: CASNPLAGVNDEQYF; CDR3 DNA: TGTGCCAGCAACCCCCTAGCGGGGGTTAACGACGAGCAGTACTTC; J gene: TRBJ2-7; CDR3 length: 15; clone size: .; D gene: TRBD2; V gene: TRBV27
CDR3 protein: CASREDTGSYEQYF; CDR3 DNA: TGTGCCAGCAGAGAGGACACGGGCTCCTACGAGCAGTACTTC; J gene: TRBJ2-7; CDR3 length: 14; clone size: .; D gene: .; V gene: TRBV2
CDR3 protein: CAWSVLGRAYEQYF; CDR3 DNA: TGTGCCTGGAGTGTACTAGGGAGAGCCTACGAGCAGTACTTC; J gene: TRBJ2-7; CDR3 length: 14; clone size: .; D gene: .; V gene: TRBV30
CDR3 protein: CASSLHTDTQYF; CDR3 DNA: TGTGCCAGCAGTTTGCACACAGATACGCAGTATTTT; J gene: TRBJ2-3; CDR3 length: 12; clone size: .; D gene: .; V gene: TRBV6-1
CDR3 protein: CASSSGATVGYSYEQYF; CDR3 DNA: TGTGCCAGCAGCTCGGGGGCGACAGTCGGGTACTCCTACGAGCAGTACTTC; J gene: TRBJ2-7; CDR3 length: 17; clone size: .; D gene: .; V gene: TRBV5-4
CDR3 protein: CATSRARDSQETQYF; CDR3 DNA: TGTGCCACTAGCAGAGCCCGGGACAGTCAAGAGACCCAGTACTTC; J gene: TRBJ2-5; CDR3 length: 15; clone size: .; D gene: TRBD1; V gene: TRBV15
CDR3 protein: CASSYRTSGEGSGGNEQFF; CDR3 DNA: TGTGCCAGCAGCTACCGGACTAGCGGGGAGGGGTCCGGTGGGAATGAGCAGTTCTTC; J gene: TRBJ2-1; CDR3 length: 19; clone size: .; D gene: TRBD2; V gene: TRBV13
CDR3 protein: CASSPGVSEQYF; CDR3 DNA: TGTGCCAGCAGCCCAGGGGTTTCCGAGCAGTACTTC; J gene: TRBJ2-7; CDR3 length: 12; clone size: .; D gene: .; V gene: TRBV9
CDR3 protein: CASSSDGAQYF; CDR3 DNA: TGTGCCAGCAGCTCGGACGGGGCGCAGTATTTT; J gene: TRBJ2-3; CDR3 length: 11; clone size: .; D gene: .; V gene: TRBV6-5
CDR3 protein: CASSQERETVTYEQYF; CDR3 DNA: TGCGCCAGCAGCCAAGAAAGAGAGACCGTAACCTACGAGCAGTACTTC; J gene: TRBJ2-7; CDR3 length: 16; clone size: .; D gene: .; V gene: TRBV4-3
CDR3 protein: CASSTHRDRGRGYTF; CDR3 DNA: TGTGCCAGCAGCACGCACCGGGACAGGGGGCGAGGCTACACCTTC; J gene: TRBJ1-2; CDR3 length: 15; clone size: .; D gene: TRBD1; V gene: TRBV5-6
CDR3 protein: CARSFFRTSSNQPQHF; CDR3 DNA: TGTGCCAGAAGCTTTTTTCGGACATCTAGCAATCAGCCCCAGCATTTT; J gene: TRBJ1-5; CDR3 length: 16; clone size: once; D gene: .; V gene: TRBV5-3
CDR3 protein: CASSSGENQPQHF; CDR3 DNA: TGTGCCAGCAGCTCGGGAGAGAATCAGCCCCAGCATTTT; J gene: TRBJ1-5; CDR3 length: 13; clone size: .; D gene: .; V gene: TRBV28
CDR3 protein: CASSFGTSASYEQYF; CDR3 DNA: TGTGCTAGCAGCTTTGGGACTAGCGCCTCCTACGAGCAGTACTTC; J gene: TRBJ2-7; CDR3 length: 15; clone size: .; D gene: TRBD2; V gene: TRBV7-7
CDR3 protein: CASSYSKGPGELFF; CDR3 DNA: TGTGCCAGCAGTTACTCGAAGGGTCCCGGGGAGCTGTTTTTT; J gene: TRBJ2-2; CDR3 length: 14; clone size: .; D gene: .; V gene: TRBV6-5
CDR3 protein: CAWSVGTGGEAFF; CDR3 DNA: TGTGCCTGGAGTGTAGGAACAGGGGGTGAAGCTTTCTTT; J gene: TRBJ1-1; CDR3 length: 13; clone size: .; D gene: TRBD1; V gene: TRBV30
CDR3 protein: CASSPGGPGLFDQPQHF; CDR3 DNA: TGTGCCAGCAGTCCAGGGGGGCCAGGGTTGTTCGATCAGCCCCAGCATTTT; J gene: TRBJ1-5; CDR3 length: 17; clone size: .; D gene: TRBD1; V gene: TRBV27
CDR3 protein: CAWSESYEQYF; CDR3 DNA: TGTGCCTGGAGTGAGTCCTACGAGCAGTACTTC; J gene: TRBJ2-7; CDR3 length: 11; clone size: .; D gene: .; V gene: TRBV30
CDR3 protein: CAWSAGGGTHEQYF; CDR3 DNA: TGTGCCTGGAGTGCCGGGGGGGGGACCCACGAGCAGTACTTC; J gene: TRBJ2-7; CDR3 length: 14; clone size: .; D gene: TRBD2; V gene: TRBV30
CDR3 protein: CASSEDRLAETYEQYF; CDR3 DNA: TGTGCCAGCAGTGAAGACCGGCTAGCGGAAACCTACGAGCAGTACTTC; J gene: TRBJ2-7; CDR3 length: 16; clone size: .; D gene: TRBD2; V gene: TRBV6-1
CDR3 protein: CASSYSRTSQETQYF; CDR3 DNA: TGTGCCAGCAGTTACTCGAGGACTTCACAAGAGACCCAGTACTTC; J gene: TRBJ2-5; CDR3 length: 15; clone size: .; D gene: .; V gene: TRBV6-5
CDR3 protein: CASSLWTSSDEQFF; CDR3 DNA: TGTGCCAGCAGTCTCTGGACTAGTTCGGATGAGCAGTTCTTC; J gene: TRBJ2-1; CDR3 length: 14; clone size: .; D gene: TRBD2; V gene: TRBV6-5
CDR3 protein: CASSIKDRSYEQFF; CDR3 DNA: TGTGCCAGCAGTATCAAGGACAGGTCATACGAGCAGTTCTTC; J gene: TRBJ2-1; CDR3 length: 14; clone size: .; D gene: TRBD1; V gene: TRBV27
CDR3 protein: CASSGRPPSRANVLTF; CDR3 DNA: TGTGCCAGCAGCGGAAGGCCCCCGTCGCGGGCCAACGTCCTGACTTTC; J gene: TRBJ2-6; CDR3 length: 16; clone size: .; D gene: .; V gene: TRBV7-9